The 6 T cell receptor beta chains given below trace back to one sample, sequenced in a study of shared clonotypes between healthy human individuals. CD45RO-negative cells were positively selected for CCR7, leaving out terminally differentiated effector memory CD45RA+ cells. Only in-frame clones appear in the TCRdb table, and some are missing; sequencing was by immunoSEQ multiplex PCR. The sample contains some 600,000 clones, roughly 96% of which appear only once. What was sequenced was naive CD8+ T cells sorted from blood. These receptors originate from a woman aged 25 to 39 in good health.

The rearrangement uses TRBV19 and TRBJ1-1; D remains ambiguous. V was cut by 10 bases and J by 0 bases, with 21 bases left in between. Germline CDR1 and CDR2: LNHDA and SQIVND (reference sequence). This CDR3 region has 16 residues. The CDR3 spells CATSDLPRTVNTEAFF. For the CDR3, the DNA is TGTGCCACCAGCGACCTACCCCGGACGGTGAACACTGAAGCTTTCTTT.

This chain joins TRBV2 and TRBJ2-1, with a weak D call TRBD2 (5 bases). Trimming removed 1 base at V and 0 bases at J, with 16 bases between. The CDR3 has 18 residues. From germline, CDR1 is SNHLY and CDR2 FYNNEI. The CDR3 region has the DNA TGTGCCAGCAGTGAAGAGGCTAGCCCCTCCCTCTCCTACAATGAGCAGTTCTTC. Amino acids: CASSEEASPSLSYNEQFF.

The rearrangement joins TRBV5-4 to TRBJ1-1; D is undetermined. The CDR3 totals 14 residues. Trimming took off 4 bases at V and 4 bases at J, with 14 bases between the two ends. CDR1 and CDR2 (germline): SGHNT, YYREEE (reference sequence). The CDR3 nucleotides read TGTGCCAGCAGCCATACCGGGTCTGCCACTGAAGCTTTCTTT. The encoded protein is CASSHTGSATEAFF.

The CDR3 protein is CASSEEWAANSPLHF. CDR3 nucleotides: TGTGCCAGCAGTGAAGAGTGGGCAGCCAATTCACCCCTCCACTTT. The chain has TRBV2 and TRBJ1-6, with D unresolved. Germline CDR1 and CDR2: SNHLY and FYNNEI. V was pared by 1 base and J by 7 bases, with 11 bases between. The CDR3 extends over 15 amino acids.

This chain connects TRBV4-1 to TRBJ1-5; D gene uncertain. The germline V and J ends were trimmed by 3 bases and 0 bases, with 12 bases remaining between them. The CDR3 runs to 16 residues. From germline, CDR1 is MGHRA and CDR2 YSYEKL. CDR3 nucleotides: TGCGCCAGCAGCCAGGATACACCCCCTAGCAATCAGCCCCAGCATTTT. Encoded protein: CASSQDTPPSNQPQHF.

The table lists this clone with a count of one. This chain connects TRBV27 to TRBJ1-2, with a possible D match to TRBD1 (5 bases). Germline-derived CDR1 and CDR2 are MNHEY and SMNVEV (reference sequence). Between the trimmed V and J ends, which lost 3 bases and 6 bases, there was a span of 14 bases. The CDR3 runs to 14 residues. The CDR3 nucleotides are TGTGCCAGCAGTTTGGGGGGATCTTTGAATGGCTACACCTTC. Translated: CASSLGGSLNGYTF.